Following are 26 T cell receptor beta chains from one sample sequenced in a study of T cell responses to AZD1222 COVID-19 vaccine. Sequencing used immunoSEQ multiplex PCR; TCRdb keeps in-frame clones, though not all of them. Of over 100,000 clones in the sample, roughly nine tenths were seen once. The material was peripheral blood, obtained on day 0 of AZD1222 vaccination. These receptors were taken from an adult in good health.

This sequence joins TRBV6-1 and TRBJ1-2; D unresolved. Trimming pared 2 bases from V and 12 bases from J, leaving 16 bases between. This CDR3 is built from 13 residues. Germline V gene data show CDR1 as MNHNS and CDR2 as SASEGT. For the CDR3, the DNA is TGTGCCAGCAGTGAAAATTTCGCCTCAGGAGACACCTTC. This codes for CASSENFASGDTF.

The gene calls are TRBV5-4 and TRBJ2-3, with D maybe TRBD1 (5 bases). Germline V gene lookup returns CDR1 SGHNT and CDR2 YYREEE (reference sequence). Trimming left V 5 bases short and J 5 bases short, with 15 bases between. The CDR3 contains 14 residues. For the CDR3, the DNA is TGTGCCAGCAGAGGGGCTAGGCTTGGAGATACGCAGTATTTT. Its protein product is CASRGARLGDTQYF.

V and J are TRBV10-2 and TRBJ2-7, with a tentative D call TRBD2 (6 bases). V was shortened by 4 bases and J by 5 bases, with 9 bases between the two germline ends. The CDR3 totals 12 residues. Germline CDR1 reads WSHSY; CDR2 reads SAAADI. The CDR3 DNA is TGCGCCAGCAGTGGAGGGGAGGACGAGCAGTACTTC. It translates to CASSGGEDEQYF.

The chain uses TRBV6-1 and TRBJ2-1, with no clear D. The germline V gene has CDR1 MNHNS and CDR2 SASEGT. The CDR3 has 17 amino acids. Trimming shortened V by 0 bases and J by 5 bases, and 17 bases separated the two germline ends. CDR3 residues: CASSEALERGANNEQFF. As DNA, the CDR3 is TGTGCCAGCAGTGAAGCGCTGGAGCGAGGAGCGAACAATGAGCAGTTCTTC.

The chain employs TRBV6-2 or TRBV6-3 and TRBJ2-2, with D perhaps matching TRBD2 (6 bases). The CDR3 totals 16 residues. Trimming cost V 6 bases and J 5 bases, with 19 bases left between them. Germline-derived CDR1 and CDR2 are MNHEY and SVGEGT. CDR3 nucleotide sequence: TGTGCCAGCAGCCGCCGGACTACCGGACAAACCGGGGAGCTGTTTTTT. It codes for CASSRRTTGQTGELFF.

This chain links TRBV2 with TRBJ1-5, with D tentatively TRBD1 (6 bases). The CDR3 loop spans 16 amino acids. V shed 5 bases and J shed 1 base, with 15 bases lying between them. CDR1 SNHLY and CDR2 FYNNEI come from the germline V gene. The CDR3 DNA follows: TGTGCCAGCAGTAGACAGGCCGGAGGAAGCAATCAGCCCCAGCATTTT. It specifies CASSRQAGGSNQPQHF. The full variable domain, with the rest looked up from reference TRBV2 and TRBJ1-5, is EPEVTQTPSHQVTQMGQEVILRCVPISNHLYFYWYRQILGQKVEFLVSFYNNEISEKSEIFDDQFSVERPDGSNFTLKIRSTKLEDSAMYFCASSRQAGGSNQPQHFGDGTRLSIL.

This chain joins TRBV6-2 or TRBV6-3 and TRBJ1-5; TRBD1 is a possible D gene (6 bases). The CDR3 contains 15 residues. In germline, CDR1 is MNHEY, CDR2 SVGEGT. Trimming took 6 bases from V and 0 from J, leaving 12 bases between them. CDR3 sequence reads: CASSWDTGSNQPQHF. In DNA, the CDR3 is TGTGCCAGCAGCTGGGACACCGGTAGCAATCAGCCCCAGCATTTT.

CDR3 coding DNA: TGTGCTAGTGGTTTGGTAGAAGGGGCGGGAGGGCGACCCTACGAGCAGTACTTC. Protein sequence: CASGLVEGAGGRPYEQYF. The rearrangement uses TRBV12-5 and TRBJ2-7; 9 bases fit TRBD2. Trimming removed 0 bases from V and 2 bases from J; junction bases left unmatched: 11. CDR3 length: 18 residues. CDR1 and CDR2 (germline): LGHNT, FRNRAP.

This clone was observed once. This chain connects TRBV18 to TRBJ2-1; D call uncertain. This CDR3 has 17 amino acids. V lost 3 bases and J lost 4, with 19 bases in between. Germline loops: CDR1 KGHSH, CDR2 LQKENI. The CDR3 here is CASSPNPIGVGYNEQFF. The CDR3 DNA follows: TGTGCCAGCTCACCGAATCCTATTGGGGTAGGTTACAATGAGCAGTTCTTC.

The rearrangement uses TRBV4-1 and TRBJ1-6; D is possibly TRBD1 (5 bases). This CDR3 contains 18 residues. V lost 4 bases, J lost 9 bases, and 25 bases lay in between. From germline, CDR1 is MGHRA and CDR2 YSYEKL. Written as DNA, the CDR3 is TGCGCCAGCAGCCGCTATTTGAAGGGGTCGGGTGTCTTTTCACCCCTCCACTTT. Its translation: CASSRYLKGSGVFSPLHF.

The chain joins TRBV5-1 to TRBJ1-4; weak D call: TRBD1 (5 bases). V was trimmed by 1 base and J by 5 bases, leaving 9 bases between them. CDR3 length: 14 residues. Germline CDR1 is SGHRS and CDR2 is YFSETQ. The CDR3 loop is CASSLTGDNEKLFF. The CDR3 nucleotides read TGCGCCAGCAGCTTGACAGGAGACAATGAAAAACTGTTTTTT.

A note on this clone: Germline is not matched at one junction end, which may reflect a read error. The rearrangement links TRBV10-3 to TRBJ1-1, with 10 positions matching TRBD1. The CDR3 is 12 residues long. Germline V gene sequence: CDR1 ENHRY, CDR2 SYGVKD. The CDR3 nucleotides are TGTGCCATCAGTGAGTCACAGGGACAGGGGTCCTTT. It codes for CAISESQGQGSF.

The chain carries TRBV11-2 and TRBJ1-1, with D possibly matching TRBD1 (5 bases). V lost 5 bases to trimming and J lost 1 base, with 8 bases between them. Germline assignment: CDR1 SGHAT and CDR2 FQNNGV. The CDR3 runs 13 residues. In nucleotides, the CDR3 is TGTGCCAGCAGCGGCGACAGGAACACTGAAGCTTTCTTT. This translates into CASSGDRNTEAFF.

The chain has TRBV12-3 or TRBV12-4 and TRBJ1-2; D not resolved. Deletions cut 1 base from V and 2 bases from J, with 5 bases between. The CDR3 spans 13 residues. The CDR3 loop reads CASSLEENYGYTF. The CDR3 DNA is TGTGCCAGCAGTTTAGAGGAGAACTATGGCTACACCTTC.

This chain links TRBV19 with TRBJ1-6; D not certain. CDR1 and CDR2 (germline): LNHDA, SQIVND (reference sequence). The CDR3 is 14 amino acids. Trimming stripped 0 bases from V and 9 bases from J, with 9 bases between. The CDR3 DNA sequence: TGTGCCAGTAGTATAGATCATGGCAGTTCACCCCTCCACTTT. It specifies CASSIDHGSSPLHF.

CDR3 loop: CASSLVTTDEKLFF. CDR3 nucleotide sequence: TGTGCCAGCAGCTTAGTTACGACGGATGAAAAACTGTTTTTT. This rearrangement joins TRBV7-8 to TRBJ1-4; D is ambiguous. This CDR3 is built from 14 residues. The germline CDR1 and CDR2 sequences are SGHVS and FQNEAQ. Trimming took 1 base from V and 6 from J, leaving 9 bases between them.

J is TRBJ1-1 and V is TRBV10-1; D perhaps matches TRBD1 (6 bases). Trimming removed 4 bases at V and 5 bases at J, with 8 bases between. Germline values: CDR1 WNHNN, CDR2 SYGVQD (reference sequence). This CDR3 comprises 12 residues. The CDR3 region has the DNA TGCGCCAGCAGTGGGGGGCTTACTGAAGCTTTCTTT. Its translation is CASSGGLTEAFF.

The V call is TRBV7-2, the J call TRBJ1-5; TRBD1 aligns across 7 bases. Germline CDR1 reads SGHTA; CDR2 reads FQGNSA. The CDR3 is 18 residues long. After removal of 0 bases from V and 3 bases from J, the junction contained 11 bases not matched to a gene. The CDR3, as DNA: TGTGCCAGCAGCTTAGCGTCGGCAGGGGGGGTTACCAATCAGCCCCAGCATTTT. Protein: CASSLASAGGVTNQPQHF.

The rearrangement links TRBV13 to TRBJ1-2, with 9 bases matching TRBD1. The CDR3 totals 14 residues. The V and J ends lost 5 bases and 6 bases, in that order; junction bases with no gene match: 7. The germline CDR1 and CDR2 sequences are PRHDT and FYEKMQ (reference sequence). CDR3 in DNA: TGTGCCAGCAGCCTTTGGACAGGGGAAGATGGCTACACCTTC. Translation gives CASSLWTGEDGYTF.

The CDR3 nucleotides read TGCGCCAGCAGCTTAAGCGGGAGTGACTACGAGCAGTACTTC. Translating it yields CASSLSGSDYEQYF. V usage is TRBV5-1 and J usage is TRBJ2-7; 8 bases are shared with TRBD2. The V gene end was trimmed by 2 bases and the J gene end by 3 bases; junction bases not matched to a gene: 4. CDR1 is SGHRS and CDR2 is YFSETQ in the germline V gene. The CDR3 sequence is 14 residues long. The full variable domain, in which reference TRBV5-1 and TRBJ2-7 provide the parts outside the CDR3, is KAGVTQTPRYLIKTRGQQVTLSCSPISGHRSVSWYQQTPGQGLQFLFEYFSETQRNKGNFPGRFSGRQFSNSRSEMNVSTLELGDSALYLCASSLSGSDYEQYFGPGTRLTVT.

The DNA for the CDR3 is TGTGCCAGCAGTTCGCAGCGGCGCGGGGGCTACACCTTC. This codes for CASSSQRRGGYTF. The J gene is TRBJ1-2, the V gene TRBV28; D unclear. CDR3 length: 13 residues. Trimming left V 4 bases short and J 8 bases short, with 14 bases between. Germline CDR1 and CDR2: MDHEN and SYDVKM.

The chain couples TRBV5-6 to TRBJ1-1, with D unresolved. V was cut by 3 bases and J by 4 bases, with 10 bases left in between. CDR1 is SGHDT and CDR2 is YYEEEE in the germline V gene. There are 13 residues in the CDR3. CDR3 nucleotide sequence: TGTGCCAGCAGCTCGGCGGTCCTCACTGAAGCTTTCTTT. Encoded protein: CASSSAVLTEAFF. The variable domain in full, with the rest retrieved from reference TRBV5-6 and TRBJ1-1, is DAGVTQSPTHLIKTRGQQVTLRCSPKSGHDTVSWYQQALGQGPQFIFQYYEEEERQRGNFPDRFSGHQFPNYSSELNVNALLLGDSALYLCASSSAVLTEAFFGQGTRLTVV.

The chain joins TRBV5-1 to TRBJ1-2; D ambiguous. The CDR3 sequence is 14 residues long. V was shortened by 0 bases and J by 8 bases, with 14 bases between the two germline ends. Looked up from germline, CDR1 is SGHRS and CDR2 is YFSETQ. For the CDR3, the DNA is TGCGCCAGCAGCTTGGCGGACGTCGGATCGGGCTACACCTTC. Its protein is CASSLADVGSGYTF.

This clone occurred once. V gene TRBV30 combines with J gene TRBJ1-2; D unclear. This CDR3 region has 14 residues. V dropped 1 base and J dropped 4 bases, with 13 bases sitting between them. Germline assignment: CDR1 GTSNPN and CDR2 SVGIG (reference sequence). The CDR3 loop reads CAWSGRVWGYGYTF. The CDR3 nucleotides read TGTGCCTGGAGTGGGAGGGTATGGGGCTATGGCTACACCTTC.

This clone was found once. The V call is TRBV5-1, the J call TRBJ2-5; D gene ambiguous. Germline values: CDR1 SGHRS, CDR2 YFSETQ. The V gene lost 0 bases and the J gene lost 2 bases, with 8 bases spanning the gap. The CDR3 contains 14 residues. The CDR3: CASSLGPEQETQYF. The CDR3 region has the DNA TGCGCCAGCAGCTTGGGGCCAGAACAAGAGACCCAGTACTTC.

The genes are TRBV5-6 and TRBJ2-7, with TRBD1 matching over 9 bases. CDR1 and CDR2 (germline): SGHDT, YYEEEE. J lost 4 bases, V lost 4 bases, and 21 bases had no gene match. The CDR3 covers 19 residues. CDR3 DNA: TGTGCCAGCAGCACCACAGGGGGCTGGGCTGGGCTAGCGGATTACGAGCAGTACTTC. The encoded protein is CASSTTGGWAGLADYEQYF.